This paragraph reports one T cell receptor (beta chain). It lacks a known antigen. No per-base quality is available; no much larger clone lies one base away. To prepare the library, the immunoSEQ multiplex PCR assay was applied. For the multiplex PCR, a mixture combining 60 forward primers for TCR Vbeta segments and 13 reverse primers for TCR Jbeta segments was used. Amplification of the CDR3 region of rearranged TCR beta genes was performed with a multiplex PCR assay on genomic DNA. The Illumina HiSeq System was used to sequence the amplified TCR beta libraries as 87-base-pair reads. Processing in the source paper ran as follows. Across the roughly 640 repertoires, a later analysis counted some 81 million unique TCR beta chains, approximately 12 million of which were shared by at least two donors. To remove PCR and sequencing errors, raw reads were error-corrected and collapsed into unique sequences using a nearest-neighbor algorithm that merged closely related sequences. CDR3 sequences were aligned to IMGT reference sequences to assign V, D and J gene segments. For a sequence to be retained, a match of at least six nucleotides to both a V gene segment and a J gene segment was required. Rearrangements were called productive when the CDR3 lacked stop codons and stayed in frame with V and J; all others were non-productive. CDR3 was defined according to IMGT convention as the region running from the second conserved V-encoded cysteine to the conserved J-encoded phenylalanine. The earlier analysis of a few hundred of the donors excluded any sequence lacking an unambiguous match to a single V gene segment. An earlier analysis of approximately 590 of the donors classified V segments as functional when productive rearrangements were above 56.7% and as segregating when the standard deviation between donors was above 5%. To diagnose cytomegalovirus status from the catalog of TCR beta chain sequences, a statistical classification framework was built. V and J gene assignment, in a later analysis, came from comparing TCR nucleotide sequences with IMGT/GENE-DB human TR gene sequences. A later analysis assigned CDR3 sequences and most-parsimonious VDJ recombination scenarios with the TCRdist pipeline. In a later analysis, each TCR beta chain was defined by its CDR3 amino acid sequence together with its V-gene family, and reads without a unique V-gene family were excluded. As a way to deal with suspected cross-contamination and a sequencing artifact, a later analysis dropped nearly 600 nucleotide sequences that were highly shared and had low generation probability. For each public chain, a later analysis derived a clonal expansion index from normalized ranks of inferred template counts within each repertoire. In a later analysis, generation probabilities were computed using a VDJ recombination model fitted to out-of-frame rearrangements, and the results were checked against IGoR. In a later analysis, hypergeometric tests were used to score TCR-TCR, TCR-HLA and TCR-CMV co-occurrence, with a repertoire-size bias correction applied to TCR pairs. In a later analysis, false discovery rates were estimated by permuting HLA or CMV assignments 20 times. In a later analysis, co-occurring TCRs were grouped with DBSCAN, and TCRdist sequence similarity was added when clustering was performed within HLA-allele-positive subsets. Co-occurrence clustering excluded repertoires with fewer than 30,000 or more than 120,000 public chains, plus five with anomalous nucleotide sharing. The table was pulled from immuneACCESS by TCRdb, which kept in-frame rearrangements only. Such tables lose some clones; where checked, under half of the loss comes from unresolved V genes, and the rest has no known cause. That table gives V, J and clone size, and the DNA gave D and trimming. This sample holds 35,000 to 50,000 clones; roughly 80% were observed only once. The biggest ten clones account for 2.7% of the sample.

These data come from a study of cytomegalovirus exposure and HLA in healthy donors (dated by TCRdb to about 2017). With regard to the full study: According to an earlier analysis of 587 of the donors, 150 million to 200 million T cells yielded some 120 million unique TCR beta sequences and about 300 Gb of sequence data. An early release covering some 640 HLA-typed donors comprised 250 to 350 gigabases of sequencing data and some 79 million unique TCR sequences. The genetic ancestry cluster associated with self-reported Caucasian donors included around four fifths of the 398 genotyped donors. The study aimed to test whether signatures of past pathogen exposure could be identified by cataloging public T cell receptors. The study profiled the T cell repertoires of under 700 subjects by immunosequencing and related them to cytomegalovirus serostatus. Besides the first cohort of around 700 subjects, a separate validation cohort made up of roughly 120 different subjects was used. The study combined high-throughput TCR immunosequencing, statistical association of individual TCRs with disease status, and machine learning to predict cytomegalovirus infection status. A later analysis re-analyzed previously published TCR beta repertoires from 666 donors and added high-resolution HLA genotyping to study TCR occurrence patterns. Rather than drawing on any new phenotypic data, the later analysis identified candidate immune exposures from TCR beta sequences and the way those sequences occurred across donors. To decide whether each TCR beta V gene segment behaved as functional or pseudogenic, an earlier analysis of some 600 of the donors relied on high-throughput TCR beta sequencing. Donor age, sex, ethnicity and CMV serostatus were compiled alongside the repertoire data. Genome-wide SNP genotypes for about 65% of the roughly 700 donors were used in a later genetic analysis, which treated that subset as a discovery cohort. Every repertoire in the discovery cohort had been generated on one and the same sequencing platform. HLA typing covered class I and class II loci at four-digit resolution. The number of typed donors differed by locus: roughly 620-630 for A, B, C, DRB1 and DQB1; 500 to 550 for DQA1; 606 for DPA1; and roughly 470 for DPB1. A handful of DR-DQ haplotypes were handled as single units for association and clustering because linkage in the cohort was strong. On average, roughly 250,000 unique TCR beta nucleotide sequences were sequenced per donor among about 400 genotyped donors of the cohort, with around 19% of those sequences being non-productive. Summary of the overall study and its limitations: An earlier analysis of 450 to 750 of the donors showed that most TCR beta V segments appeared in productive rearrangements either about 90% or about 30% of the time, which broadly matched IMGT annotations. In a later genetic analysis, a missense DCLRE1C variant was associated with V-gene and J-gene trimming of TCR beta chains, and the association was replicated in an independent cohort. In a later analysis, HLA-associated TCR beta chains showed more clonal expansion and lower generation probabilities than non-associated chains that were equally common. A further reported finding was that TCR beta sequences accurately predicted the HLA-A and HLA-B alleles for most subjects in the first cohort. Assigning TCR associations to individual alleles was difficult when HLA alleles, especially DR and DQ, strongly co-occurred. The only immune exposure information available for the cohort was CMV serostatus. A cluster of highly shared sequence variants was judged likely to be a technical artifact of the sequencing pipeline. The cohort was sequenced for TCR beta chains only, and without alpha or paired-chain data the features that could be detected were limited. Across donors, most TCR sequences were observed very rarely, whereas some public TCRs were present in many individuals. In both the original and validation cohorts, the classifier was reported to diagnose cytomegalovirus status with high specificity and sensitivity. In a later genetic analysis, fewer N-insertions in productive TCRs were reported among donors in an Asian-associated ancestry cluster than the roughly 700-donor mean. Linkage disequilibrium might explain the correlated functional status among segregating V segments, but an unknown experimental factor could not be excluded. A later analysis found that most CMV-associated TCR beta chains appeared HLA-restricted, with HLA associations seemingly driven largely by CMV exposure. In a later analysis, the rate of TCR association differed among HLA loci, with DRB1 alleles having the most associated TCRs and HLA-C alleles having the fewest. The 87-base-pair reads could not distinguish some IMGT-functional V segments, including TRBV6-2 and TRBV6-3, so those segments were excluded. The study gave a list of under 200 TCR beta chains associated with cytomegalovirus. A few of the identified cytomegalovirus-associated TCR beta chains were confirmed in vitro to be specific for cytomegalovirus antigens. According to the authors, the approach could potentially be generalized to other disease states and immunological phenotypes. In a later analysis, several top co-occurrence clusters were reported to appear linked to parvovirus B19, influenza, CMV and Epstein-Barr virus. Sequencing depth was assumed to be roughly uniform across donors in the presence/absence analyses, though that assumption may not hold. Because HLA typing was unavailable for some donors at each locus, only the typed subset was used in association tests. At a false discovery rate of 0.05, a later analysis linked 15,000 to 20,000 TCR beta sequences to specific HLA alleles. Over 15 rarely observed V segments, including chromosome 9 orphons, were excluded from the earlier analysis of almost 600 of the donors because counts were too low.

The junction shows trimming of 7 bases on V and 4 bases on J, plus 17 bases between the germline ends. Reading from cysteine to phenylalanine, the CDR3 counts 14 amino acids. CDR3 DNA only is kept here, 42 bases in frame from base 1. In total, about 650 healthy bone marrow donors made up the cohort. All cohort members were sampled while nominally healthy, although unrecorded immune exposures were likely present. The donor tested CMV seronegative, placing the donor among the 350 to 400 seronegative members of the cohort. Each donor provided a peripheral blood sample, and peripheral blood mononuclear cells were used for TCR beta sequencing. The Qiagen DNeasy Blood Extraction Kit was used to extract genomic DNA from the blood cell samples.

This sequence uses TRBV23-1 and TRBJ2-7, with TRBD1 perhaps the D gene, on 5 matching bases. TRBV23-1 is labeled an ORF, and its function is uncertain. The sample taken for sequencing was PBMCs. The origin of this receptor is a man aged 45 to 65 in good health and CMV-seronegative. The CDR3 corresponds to CASTPHPRAYEQYF. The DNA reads TGCGCCAGCACCCCTCACCCCAGGGCGTACGAGCAGTACTTC.